These T cell receptor beta chains were read from a single sample in a study of cytomegalovirus exposure and HLA in healthy donors. TCRdb's table, derived via immunoSEQ multiplex PCR, lists solely in-frame clones and lacks some. Of tens of thousands of clones listed, about 74% are singletons. The sequenced sample was PBMCs. These receptors originate from a man aged 30 to 45 in good health and CMV-seronegative. Each CDR3 is given with its conserved first and last residue. D genes are given only for firm matches. Not all rows give a size; the values are once, few, many and, for expanded clones, a class.

J gene: TRBJ2-7
clone size: .
V gene: TRBV10-3
D gene: TRBD2
CDR3 protein: CAISATGGRSYEQYF
CDR3 DNA: TGTGCCATCAGCGCCACTGGCGGGAGATCCTACGAGCAGTACTTC

J gene: TRBJ2-7
clone size: .
V gene: TRBV7-9
D gene: TRBD1
CDR3 protein: CSSSLDTGVLYEQYF
CDR3 DNA: TGTTCCAGTAGCTTAGACACAGGGGTCCTCTACGAGCAGTACTTC

J gene: TRBJ1-4
clone size: .
V gene: TRBV10-3
D gene: TRBD1
CDR3 protein: CASSTGQTNEKLFF
CDR3 DNA: TGTGCCAGCAGTACGGGACAGACTAATGAAAAACTGTTTTTT

J gene: TRBJ2-7
clone size: .
V gene: TRBV20-1
D gene: .
CDR3 protein: CSASHYEQYF
CDR3 DNA: TGCAGTGCTAGCCACTACGAGCAGTACTTC

J gene: TRBJ1-6
clone size: once
V gene: TRBV28
D gene: .
CDR3 protein: CASSLFRSSYNSPLHF
CDR3 DNA: TGTGCCAGCAGTTTATTCCGGAGCTCCTATAATTCACCCCTCCACTTT

J gene: TRBJ1-3
clone size: .
V gene: TRBV7-9
D gene: TRBD1
CDR3 protein: CASRTGSSGNTIYF
CDR3 DNA: TGTGCCAGCAGGACAGGGTCAAGTGGAAACACCATATATTTT

J gene: TRBJ2-1
clone size: .
V gene: TRBV10-3
D gene: TRBD1
CDR3 protein: CAISEGQGTYNEQFF
CDR3 DNA: TGTGCCATCAGTGAGGGACAGGGCACCTACAATGAGCAGTTCTTC

J gene: TRBJ1-3
clone size: .
V gene: TRBV6-6
D gene: .
CDR3 protein: CASSFQGRSGNTIYF
CDR3 DNA: TGTGCCAGCAGCTTCCAGGGGCGCTCTGGAAACACCATATATTTT

J gene: TRBJ1-4
clone size: .
V gene: TRBV6-1
D gene: .
CDR3 protein: CASSERDIGPNEKLFF
CDR3 DNA: TGTGCCAGCAGTGAAAGGGACATTGGACCTAATGAAAAACTGTTTTTT

J gene: TRBJ1-2
clone size: .
V gene: TRBV4-1
D gene: .
CDR3 protein: CASSQEWTASLYGYTF
CDR3 DNA: TGCGCCAGCAGCCAAGAGTGGACAGCATCTCTCTATGGCTACACCTTC

J gene: TRBJ2-3
clone size: once
V gene: TRBV2
D gene: TRBD1
CDR3 protein: CASGTGQGTADTQYF
CDR3 DNA: TGTGCCAGCGGGACCGGACAGGGGACTGCAGATACGCAGTATTTT

J gene: TRBJ2-5
clone size: .
V gene: TRBV11-3
D gene: .
CDR3 protein: CASSSTGEETQYF
CDR3 DNA: TGTGCCAGCAGCTCTACAGGAGAAGAGACCCAGTACTTC

J gene: TRBJ2-6
clone size: once
V gene: TRBV28
D gene: TRBD1
CDR3 protein: CASRQGATGANVLTF
CDR3 DNA: TGTGCCAGCAGGCAGGGGGCAACTGGGGCCAACGTCCTGACTTTC

J gene: TRBJ2-7
clone size: .
V gene: TRBV27
D gene: .
CDR3 protein: CASSSFPRDSTYEQYF
CDR3 DNA: TGTGCCAGCAGCTCGTTCCCCCGGGATAGCACCTACGAGCAGTACTTC

J gene: TRBJ1-5
clone size: .
V gene: TRBV6-6
D gene: .
CDR3 protein: CASSYSPNQPQHF
CDR3 DNA: TGTGCCAGCAGTTACTCCCCAAATCAGCCCCAGCATTTT

J gene: TRBJ2-7
clone size: .
V gene: TRBV28
D gene: .
CDR3 protein: CASSLSPSPYEQYF
CDR3 DNA: TGTGCCAGCAGTTTATCCCCTTCCCCCTACGAGCAGTACTTC

J gene: TRBJ2-7
clone size: .
V gene: TRBV4-1
D gene: .
CDR3 protein: CASSQDHREPYEQYF
CDR3 DNA: TGCGCCAGCAGCCAAGATCACAGGGAGCCCTACGAGCAGTACTTC

J gene: TRBJ2-7
clone size: .
V gene: TRBV11-3
D gene: .
CDR3 protein: CASSLDLALAFYEQYF
CDR3 DNA: TGTGCCAGCAGCTTAGATCTGGCCCTAGCTTTCTACGAGCAGTACTTC

J gene: TRBJ1-1
clone size: .
V gene: TRBV6-6
D gene: .
CDR3 protein: CASSLTQGPEAFF
CDR3 DNA: TGTGCCAGCAGTTTAACCCAGGGGCCTGAAGCTTTCTTT

J gene: TRBJ2-7
clone size: .
V gene: TRBV14
D gene: .
CDR3 protein: CASSQLRDGEQYF
CDR3 DNA: TGTGCCAGCAGCCAACTCAGGGATGGCGAGCAGTACTTC

J gene: TRBJ1-2
clone size: .
V gene: TRBV28
D gene: .
CDR3 protein: CASSFTGTRNYGYTF
CDR3 DNA: TGTGCCAGCAGTTTCACCGGGACACGTAACTATGGCTACACCTTC

J gene: TRBJ2-1
clone size: .
V gene: TRBV27
D gene: TRBD2
CDR3 protein: CASSLASGAYNEQFF
CDR3 DNA: TGTGCCAGCAGTTTGGCTAGCGGGGCCTACAATGAGCAGTTCTTC

J gene: TRBJ1-6
clone size: few
V gene: TRBV7-8
D gene: .
CDR3 protein: CASSQPSGQRYSPLHF
CDR3 DNA: TGTGCCAGCAGCCAACCCAGTGGACAGCGATATTCACCCCTCCACTTT

J gene: TRBJ2-2
clone size: .
V gene: TRBV11-1
D gene: .
CDR3 protein: CASSQGGTGELFF
CDR3 DNA: TGTGCCAGCAGCCAGGGGGGCACCGGGGAGCTGTTTTTT

J gene: TRBJ1-2
clone size: .
V gene: TRBV6-6
D gene: .
CDR3 protein: CASSPTYSGYTF
CDR3 DNA: TGTGCCAGCAGTCCTACCTATTCTGGCTACACCTTC

J gene: TRBJ1-1
clone size: once
V gene: TRBV5-5
D gene: TRBD1
CDR3 protein: CASSWGQGATTEAFF
CDR3 DNA: TGTGCCAGCAGCTGGGGGCAGGGGGCGACCACTGAAGCTTTCTTT

J gene: TRBJ2-3
clone size: .
V gene: TRBV7-9
D gene: TRBD2
CDR3 protein: CASSLSGNSDTQYF
CDR3 DNA: TGTGCCAGCAGCCTTAGCGGGAACTCAGATACGCAGTATTTT

J gene: TRBJ2-7
clone size: .
V gene: TRBV9
D gene: TRBD1
CDR3 protein: CASSPPGRGLLEQYF
CDR3 DNA: TGTGCCAGCAGCCCCCCGGGCAGGGGGCTTCTCGAGCAGTACTTC

J gene: TRBJ2-1
clone size: .
V gene: TRBV7-9
D gene: .
CDR3 protein: CSSSRKGAAPRTLNEQFF
CDR3 DNA: TGTTCCAGCAGCCGGAAAGGGGCTGCACCTCGAACCCTCAATGAGCAGTTCTTC

J gene: TRBJ2-1
clone size: .
V gene: TRBV4-1
D gene: TRBD2
CDR3 protein: CASSQGEGLALRNEQFF
CDR3 DNA: TGCGCCAGCAGCCAAGGGGAAGGACTAGCTCTGCGCAATGAGCAGTTCTTC

J gene: TRBJ1-1
clone size: .
V gene: TRBV10-3
D gene: TRBD1
CDR3 protein: CAISDSTGVNTEAFF
CDR3 DNA: TGTGCCATCAGTGATTCGACAGGGGTGAACACTGAAGCTTTCTTT

J gene: TRBJ1-2
clone size: .
V gene: TRBV4-1
D gene: .
CDR3 protein: CASSQDLSRNNYGYTF
CDR3 DNA: TGCGCCAGCAGCCAAGATCTCTCCAGAAATAACTATGGCTACACCTTC

J gene: TRBJ2-1
clone size: .
V gene: TRBV27
D gene: .
CDR3 protein: CASSFSGGEQFF
CDR3 DNA: TGTGCCAGCAGCTTTAGCGGAGGGGAGCAGTTCTTC

J gene: TRBJ1-1
clone size: .
V gene: TRBV11-2
D gene: .
CDR3 protein: CASSPYEDSFTEAFF
CDR3 DNA: TGTGCCAGCAGCCCCTATGAAGACAGTTTCACTGAAGCTTTCTTT

J gene: TRBJ2-7
clone size: .
V gene: TRBV19
D gene: TRBD1
CDR3 protein: CATMGDSYEQYF
CDR3 DNA: TGTGCCACCATGGGGGACAGCTACGAGCAGTACTTC

J gene: TRBJ2-1
clone size: .
V gene: TRBV15
D gene: TRBD2
CDR3 protein: CATSSRTLAGGTYNEQFF
CDR3 DNA: TGTGCCACCAGCAGCCGAACCCTAGCGGGGGGTACCTACAATGAGCAGTTCTTC

J gene: TRBJ1-1
clone size: once
V gene: TRBV29-1
D gene: .
CDR3 protein: CSVAGAGEAFF
CDR3 DNA: TGCAGCGTTGCAGGGGCGGGTGAAGCTTTCTTT

J gene: TRBJ2-1
clone size: .
V gene: TRBV11-2
D gene: TRBD1
CDR3 protein: CASSQGQGAYNEQFF
CDR3 DNA: TGTGCCAGCAGCCAGGGACAGGGGGCTTACAATGAGCAGTTCTTC

J gene: TRBJ2-7
clone size: few
V gene: TRBV7-2
D gene: TRBD1
CDR3 protein: CASSAKTGGAGEQYF
CDR3 DNA: TGTGCCAGCAGCGCGAAGACAGGGGGCGCGGGCGAGCAGTACTTC

J gene: TRBJ1-2
clone size: .
V gene: TRBV11-3
D gene: TRBD1
CDR3 protein: CASSFPDRGELYGYTF
CDR3 DNA: TGTGCCAGCAGCTTCCCCGACAGGGGCGAACTCTATGGCTACACCTTC

J gene: TRBJ1-2
clone size: .
V gene: TRBV29-1
D gene: TRBD1
CDR3 protein: CSGIQGFEGYTF
CDR3 DNA: TGCAGCGGAATACAGGGGTTTGAAGGCTACACCTTC

J gene: TRBJ2-3
clone size: .
V gene: TRBV7-9
D gene: .
CDR3 protein: CASSSPWGETQYF
CDR3 DNA: TGTGCCAGCAGCTCGCCTTGGGGAGAGACGCAGTATTTT

J gene: TRBJ1-5
clone size: .
V gene: TRBV7-8
D gene: .
CDR3 protein: CASSPQNQPQHF
CDR3 DNA: TGTGCCAGCAGCCCTCAGAATCAGCCCCAGCATTTT

J gene: TRBJ2-3
clone size: .
V gene: TRBV2
D gene: .
CDR3 protein: CASSDIIAGDTQYF
CDR3 DNA: TGTGCCAGCAGTGATATTATCGCAGGGGATACGCAGTATTTT

J gene: TRBJ2-4
clone size: .
V gene: TRBV7-9
D gene: TRBD2
CDR3 protein: CSSSSRTSGRGDIQYF
CDR3 DNA: TGTTCCAGCAGTAGTAGGACTAGCGGGAGAGGAGACATTCAGTACTTC

J gene: TRBJ2-7
clone size: .
V gene: TRBV10-1
D gene: TRBD1
CDR3 protein: CASSESGQGAYEQYF
CDR3 DNA: TGCGCCAGCAGTGAGTCGGGACAGGGGGCATACGAGCAGTACTTC

J gene: TRBJ2-7
clone size: once
V gene: TRBV19
D gene: .
CDR3 protein: CASSIPRLSHEQYF
CDR3 DNA: TGTGCCAGCAGTATACCCCGACTTAGCCACGAGCAGTACTTC

J gene: TRBJ2-7
clone size: .
V gene: TRBV29-1
D gene: .
CDR3 protein: CSVGSYYEQYF
CDR3 DNA: TGCAGCGTTGGGAGCTACTACGAGCAGTACTTC

J gene: TRBJ1-6
clone size: .
V gene: TRBV15
D gene: .
CDR3 protein: CATSRDDSPLHF
CDR3 DNA: TGTGCCACCAGCAGAGACGATTCACCCCTCCACTTT

J gene: TRBJ2-7
clone size: .
V gene: TRBV30
D gene: TRBD1
CDR3 protein: CASSRGRLDEQYF
CDR3 DNA: TGTGCCTCCAGCAGGGGGCGGCTCGACGAGCAGTACTTC

J gene: TRBJ1-5
clone size: .
V gene: TRBV30
D gene: TRBD1
CDR3 protein: CAWSAGGYQPQHF
CDR3 DNA: TGTGCCTGGAGTGCAGGGGGCTATCAGCCCCAGCATTTT

J gene: TRBJ1-1
clone size: .
V gene: TRBV30
D gene: TRBD1
CDR3 protein: CAWTVQGGGREAFF
CDR3 DNA: TGTGCCTGGACGGTGCAGGGGGGCGGTCGTGAAGCTTTCTTT